One sample yielded the 28 T cell receptor beta chains listed below, sequenced in a study of CD8 T cells in Susac syndrome. Roughly 0.45 to 1 ug RNA was reverse transcribed with random hexamers. Each CDR3 protein gets one entry after TCRdb re-called the immunoSEQ multiplex PCR reads with MiXCR. This sample has 170,000 or so distinct CDR3 sequences, with about 94% found just once. Sequencing was carried out using CD4+ T cells from PBMCs. These receptor sequences come from a human donor with multiple sclerosis.

The CDR3 DNA reads as TGTGCCAGCAGCTTAGGACTGCCTAGTGAAGCTTTCTTT. It codes for CASSLGLPSEAFF. This rearrangement joins TRBV7-9 to TRBJ1-1, with D uncertain. The CDR3 covers 13 residues. V was shortened by 1 base and J by 7 bases, with 10 bases between the two germline ends. Germline V gene sequence: CDR1 SEHNR, CDR2 FQNEAQ (reference sequence).

The chain uses TRBV30 and TRBJ2-3, with D uncertain. The V and J ends lost 4 bases and 1 base respectively, with 3 bases between them. CDR1 is GTSNPN, CDR2 SVGIG, per germline (reference sequence). The CDR3 contains 11 residues. The CDR3 sequence is CAWTGTDTQYF. In DNA form, the CDR3 reads TGTGCCTGGACAGGCACAGATACGCAGTATTTT.

V usage is TRBV7-8 and J usage is TRBJ1-6, with 7 bases identical to TRBD1. CDR3 length equals 14 residues. Germline values: CDR1 SGHVS, CDR2 FQNEAQ. V lost 9 bases and J lost 5; bases outside the gene matches: 7. This CDR3 reads CASGEGANNSPLHF. CDR3 DNA: TGTGCCAGTGGGGAGGGGGCAAATAATTCACCCCTCCACTTT.

The chain combines TRBV20-1 with TRBJ1-1, with 8 bases identical to TRBD1. The germline CDR1 and CDR2 sequences are DFQATT and SNEGSKA (reference sequence). The J segment lost 5 bases and the V segment lost 6 bases, leaving 2 bases of the junction unmatched. The CDR3 loop spans 11 amino acids. The CDR3: CSARTGTEAFF. The CDR3 bases are TGCAGTGCCAGGACAGGGACTGAAGCTTTCTTT.

The CDR3 DNA sequence: TGTGCCAGCAGTCCACAGGGGGCGCGAGGCTACACCTTC. Translating gives CASSPQGARGYTF. This chain links TRBV12-3 or TRBV12-4 with TRBJ1-2; 9 bases match TRBD1. Trimming at V came to 5 bases and at J to 8 bases, leaving 6 bases not matched to a gene. CDR3 size: 13 residues.

The chain has TRBV5-1 and TRBJ1-4, with unresolved D. This CDR3 region has 15 residues. The V end lost 1 base, the J end lost 8 bases, and 15 bases lay between the germline ends. Germline V CDR1 and CDR2: SGHRS, YFSETQ. The CDR3 here is CASSLYGSQEEKLFF. DNA for the CDR3: TGCGCCAGCAGCTTGTATGGATCTCAGGAAGAAAAACTGTTTTTT.

This chain connects TRBV30 to TRBJ1-5; unclear D gene. The V end was cut by 1 base, the J end by 7 bases, with 11 bases between. The CDR3 loop spans 13 amino acids. The germline V gene has CDR1 GTSNPN and CDR2 SVGIG (reference sequence). Here the CDR3 reads CAWSEGTRQPQHF. In DNA form, the CDR3 reads TGTGCCTGGAGTGAGGGCACTAGGCAGCCCCAGCATTTT.

This chain links TRBV5-1 with TRBJ2-3; D is ambiguous. V lost 3 bases to trimming and J lost 0 bases, with 14 bases between them. The germline CDR1 and CDR2 sequences are SGHRS and YFSETQ. The CDR3 extends over 16 amino acids. CDR3 sequence reads: CASSSGLSQSTDTQYF. The CDR3 DNA sequence: TGCGCCAGCAGCTCCGGTCTCTCCCAGAGCACAGATACGCAGTATTTT.

The V gene is TRBV5-1, the J gene TRBJ1-5; D is unresolved. Per germline, CDR1 SGHRS and CDR2 YFSETQ. This CDR3 is built from 14 residues. With 4 bases removed from V and 2 bases from J, the gap between germline ends came to 10 bases. The CDR3 nucleotides are TGCGCCAGCAGCCCCGATCCAGGCAATCAGCCCCAGCATTTT. This translates into CASSPDPGNQPQHF.

The V call is TRBV20-1, the J call TRBJ1-2; D is ambiguous. The CDR3 consists of 12 residues. Looked up from germline, CDR1 is DFQATT and CDR2 is SNEGSKA (reference sequence). Trimming cost V 4 bases and J 8 bases, with 14 bases left between them. The DNA of the CDR3 is TGCAGTGCTAATTCGGGGTATCCCGGCTACACCTTC. The encoded protein is CSANSGYPGYTF.

This clonotype appeared a single time. This chain links TRBV29-1 with TRBJ2-7; the D gene is possibly TRBD2 (6 bases). The V end lost 4 bases, the J end lost 6 bases, and 16 bases lay between the germline ends. The CDR3 has 13 residues. Germline V CDR1 and CDR2: SQVTM, ANQGSEA. In nucleotides, the CDR3 is TGCAGCGTTGGGCCCAATGGTAGCGGCGAGCAGTACTTC. It specifies CSVGPNGSGEQYF.

The V and J genes are TRBV9 and TRBJ2-7, with D uncertain. The V gene lost 0 bases and the J gene lost 2 bases, with 9 bases spanning the gap. This CDR3 region has 14 residues. Germline loops: CDR1 SGDLS, CDR2 YYNGEE. The chain's CDR3 is CASSVGSRPYEQYF. DNA for the CDR3: TGTGCCAGCAGCGTAGGGTCAAGACCCTACGAGCAGTACTTC.

This clonotype was recorded once. This sequence joins TRBV4-3 and TRBJ2-3, with TRBD2 matching 8 bases. The CDR3 consists of 17 residues. The trim removed 0 bases at V and 4 bases at J, leaving 9 bases unmatched. The germline V gene encodes CDR1 LGHNA and CDR2 YSLEER. The CDR3 bases are TGCGCCAGCAGCCAAGATGCAAGCGGGAGTTTCCCAGATACGCAGTATTTT. This translates into CASSQDASGSFPDTQYF.

J is TRBJ2-1 and V is TRBV2, with D unresolved. The CDR3 totals 11 residues. The germline V gene has CDR1 SNHLY and CDR2 FYNNEI. Trimming shortened V by 3 bases and J by 6 bases, and 3 bases separated the two germline ends. CDR3 bases: TGTGCCAGCAGTGACGTCAATGAGCAGTTCTTC. Its translation: CASSDVNEQFF.

This chain connects TRBV28 to TRBJ1-2, with 9 bases lining up with TRBD1. Trimming removed 5 bases from V and 5 bases from J; junction bases left unmatched: 9. Germline CDR1 MDHEN, CDR2 SYDVKM. This CDR3 has 15 amino acids. As DNA, the CDR3 is TGTGCCAGCAGTCCCGGACAGGGGACTACGTATGGCTACACCTTC. As protein: CASSPGQGTTYGYTF.

This chain uses TRBV7-9 with TRBJ2-1, with unresolved D. The length of the CDR3 is 15 residues. V was clipped by 6 bases and J by 4 bases, with 16 bases between them. The germline gives CDR1 SEHNR, CDR2 FQNEAQ (reference sequence). CDR3 protein: CASRPPVAPYNEQFF. For the CDR3, the DNA is TGTGCCAGCAGGCCTCCGGTTGCCCCATACAATGAGCAGTTCTTC.

This rearrangement joins TRBV5-1 to TRBJ1-1, with D uncertain. V was shortened by 2 bases and J by 1 base, with 12 bases between the two germline ends. The CDR3 loop spans 15 amino acids. The V gene's germline CDR1 is SGHRS and CDR2 YFSETQ. CDR3 DNA sequence: TGCGCCAGCAGCTTAAAGGACCCTGGGAACACTGAAGCTTTCTTT. Its protein is CASSLKDPGNTEAFF.

The chain recombines TRBV6-1 with TRBJ1-1, with D hard to call. In germline, CDR1 is MNHNS, CDR2 SASEGT. The CDR3 is 13 residues long. Trimming left V 3 bases short and J 1 base short, with 6 bases between. CDR3 sequence (DNA): TGTGCCAGCAGTGATCCAGGGAACACTGAAGCTTTCTTT. Its protein product is CASSDPGNTEAFF.

The V gene is TRBV19, the J gene TRBJ2-5, with 9 bases fitting TRBD1. From germline, CDR1 is LNHDA and CDR2 SQIVND (reference sequence). V shed 4 bases, J shed 7 bases, and the junction held 4 bases outside the gene matches. This CDR3 region has 13 residues. This CDR3 is CASSTDRGGTQYF. The CDR3 bases are TGTGCCAGTAGTACCGACAGGGGGGGGACCCAGTACTTC. Full variable domain (remainder filled in from reference TRBV19 and TRBJ2-5): DGGITQSPKYLFRKEGQNVTLSCEQNLNHDAMYWYRQDPGQGLRLIYYSQIVNDFQKGDIAEGYSVSREKKESFPLTVTSAQKNPTAFYLCASSTDRGGTQYFGPGTRLLVL.

The chain joins TRBV12-3 or TRBV12-4 to TRBJ2-2; TRBD2 matches at 11 bases. CDR3 size: 15 residues. With 7 bases clipped from V and 2 bases from J, the junction kept 3 bases outside the gene matches. This CDR3 is CASKLAGVNTGELFF. The DNA of the CDR3 is TGTGCCAGCAAACTAGCGGGGGTCAACACCGGGGAGCTGTTTTTT.

The chain recombines TRBV7-3 with TRBJ2-1; D gene uncertain. The CDR3 length is 13 residues. Trimming pared 5 bases from V and 7 bases from J, leaving 12 bases between. Germline lookup yields CDR1 SGHTA and CDR2 FQGTGA. The CDR3 reads CASSDSMLNEQFF. CDR3 DNA sequence: TGTGCCAGCAGCGACTCTATGCTAAATGAGCAGTTCTTC.

This clonotype was observed a few times. The rearrangement uses TRBV3-1 and TRBJ1-1, with a tentative D call TRBD1 (5 bases). The V gene lost 2 bases and the J gene lost 1 base, with 5 bases spanning the gap. This CDR3 has 13 residues. Germline assignment: CDR1 LGHDT and CDR2 YNNKEL (reference sequence). CDR3 sequence (DNA): TGTGCCAGCAGCCAACAGGGGAACACTGAAGCTTTCTTT. It encodes CASSQQGNTEAFF. Complete variable domain (other parts from reference TRBV3-1 and TRBJ1-1): DTAVSQTPKYLVTQMGNDKSIKCEQNLGHDTMYWYKQDSKKFLKIMFSYNNKELIINETVPNRFSPKSPDKAHLNLHINSLELGDSAVYFCASSQQGNTEAFFGQGTRLTVV.

This chain connects TRBV6-2 or TRBV6-3 to TRBJ2-4, with TRBD1 matching 9 bases. This CDR3 spans 14 amino acids. V was pared by 5 bases and J by 14 bases, with 13 bases of the junction left unmatched. Germline V gene data show CDR1 as MNHEY and CDR2 as SVGEGT. CDR3 protein: CASSPSGQGPREYF. The CDR3 region has the DNA TGTGCCAGCAGTCCCTCTGGACAGGGGCCTCGGGAGTACTTC.

This chain uses TRBV20-1 with TRBJ2-3, with 10 bases fitting TRBD2. The CDR3 is 15 amino acids. The trim removed 2 bases at V and 2 bases at J, leaving 4 bases unmatched. Per the germline V gene, CDR1 is DFQATT and CDR2 is SNEGSKA (reference sequence). CDR3 DNA sequence: TGCAGTGCTAGAACCGGGACTAGCGTCACAGATACGCAGTATTTT. Translation gives CSARTGTSVTDTQYF.

V and J are TRBV5-4 and TRBJ2-7; 10 bases match TRBD2. J was trimmed by 5 bases and V by 1 base; bases with no gene match: 6. The length of the CDR3 is 15 residues. Per the germline V gene, CDR1 is SGHNT and CDR2 is YYREEE (reference sequence). For the CDR3, the DNA is TGTGCCAGCAGCTTGATGCTAGCGGGAGTAGACGAGCAGTACTTC. It is translated as CASSLMLAGVDEQYF.

The V and J genes are TRBV6-5 and TRBJ2-5, with 12 bases lining up with TRBD2. Germline CDR1 and CDR2: MNHEY and SVGAGI. J lost 6 bases, V lost 9 bases, and 8 bases had no gene match. This CDR3 region has 14 residues. In nucleotides, the CDR3 is TGTGCCAGTGCTAGCGGGGGGGCCTTGAAGACCCAGTACTTC. It is translated as CASASGGALKTQYF.

The chain joins TRBV19 to TRBJ1-5; TRBD1 matches 7 bases. Germline CDR1 is LNHDA and CDR2 is SQIVND (reference sequence). This CDR3 has 17 residues. Trimming took 4 bases from V and 0 from J; bases not matched to a gene: 9. Here the CDR3 reads CASSTLEGAGSNQPQHF. CDR3 DNA: TGTGCCAGTAGTACGCTTGAGGGGGCCGGTAGCAATCAGCCCCAGCATTTT.

The chain joins TRBV5-4 to TRBJ1-6; tentative D call: TRBD1 (6 bases). The CDR3 spans 16 residues. In germline, CDR1 is SGHNT, CDR2 YYREEE (reference sequence). Trimming removed 4 bases at V and 9 bases at J, with 20 bases between. In DNA, the CDR3 is TGTGCCAGCAGCGCGGGGGGCCCGACCAGAGGTTCACCCCTCCACTTT. It translates to CASSAGGPTRGSPLHF.